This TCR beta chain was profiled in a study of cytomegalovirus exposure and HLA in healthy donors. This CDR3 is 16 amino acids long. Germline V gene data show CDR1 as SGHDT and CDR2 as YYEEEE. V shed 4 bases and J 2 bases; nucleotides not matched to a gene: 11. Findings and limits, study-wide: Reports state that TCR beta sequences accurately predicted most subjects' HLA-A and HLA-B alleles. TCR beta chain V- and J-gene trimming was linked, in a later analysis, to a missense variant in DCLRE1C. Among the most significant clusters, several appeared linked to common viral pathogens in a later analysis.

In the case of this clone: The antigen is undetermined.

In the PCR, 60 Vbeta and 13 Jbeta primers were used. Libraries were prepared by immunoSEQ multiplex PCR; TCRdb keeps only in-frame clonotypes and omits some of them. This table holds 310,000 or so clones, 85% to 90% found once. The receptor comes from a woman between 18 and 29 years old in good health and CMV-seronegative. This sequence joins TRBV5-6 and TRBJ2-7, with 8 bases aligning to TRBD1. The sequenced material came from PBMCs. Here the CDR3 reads CASSGPGTGVTYEQYF. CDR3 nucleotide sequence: TGTGCCAGCAGCGGGCCCGGGACAGGAGTCACCTACGAGCAGTACTTC.